The entry below describes one TCR beta chain. This sequence may be a read error, since a much larger clone differs from it by one base. This specimen comes from a study of blood T cells in healthy people across ages. Trimming removed 4 bases at V and 7 bases at J, with 15 bases between. Germline V lookup: CDR1 SGHRS, CDR2 YFSETQ. This CDR3 comprises 13 residues. A second about 6 to 12 cycle PCR used barcoded and J-beta primers. MiXCR, run by TCRdb on the 5' RACE reads, gives a single entry per CDR3 protein. The table has 630,000 or so distinct CDR3 sequences, roughly 31% seen once. The clonotype originates from a woman of 80 years or more in good health. The sequenced sample consisted of blood. The chain recombines TRBV5-1 with TRBJ2-7, with D perhaps TRBD1 or TRBD2 (5 bases each). CDR3 residues: CASSVGDGDEQYF. CDR3 DNA sequence: TGCGCCAGCAGCGTCGGGGACGGAGATGAGCAGTACTTC.